Each of the 21 T cell receptor beta chains below was sequenced from the same sample in a study of blood T cell repertoires in COVID-19. The protocol was immunoSEQ multiplex PCR, while the TCRdb copy is restricted to in-frame clones and leaves out a portion. The sample records around 300,000 clones, roughly 90% being singletons. The sample consisted of peripheral blood. The receptor source for this set is a man aged 45-65 years with acute or convalescent COVID-19.

The chain is built from TRBV5-1 and TRBJ2-7; TRBD1 aligns across 10 bases. V shed 4 bases, J shed 2 bases, and the junction held 3 bases outside the gene matches. Per germline, CDR1 SGHRS and CDR2 YFSETQ. The CDR3 runs 14 residues. The CDR3 nucleotides read TGCGCCAGCAGCCACGGACAGGGGGCCTACGAGCAGTACTTC. Protein product: CASSHGQGAYEQYF. The full variable domain, its missing parts supplied by reference TRBV5-1 and TRBJ2-7, is KAGVTQTPRYLIKTRGQQVTLSCSPISGHRSVSWYQQTPGQGLQFLFEYFSETQRNKGNFPGRFSGRQFSNSRSEMNVSTLELGDSALYLCASSHGQGAYEQYFGPGTRLTVT.

The chain is built from TRBV5-5 and TRBJ1-5, with D hard to call. Trimming stripped 2 bases from V and 3 bases from J, with 6 bases between. The germline gives CDR1 SGHKS, CDR2 YYEKEE (reference sequence). The CDR3 spans 13 residues. This chain's CDR3 is CASSLQSNQPQHF. CDR3 DNA sequence: TGTGCCAGCAGCTTACAGTCCAATCAGCCCCAGCATTTT.

The J gene is TRBJ1-2, the V gene TRBV13; D is ambiguous. CDR1 is PRHDT and CDR2 is FYEKMQ in the germline V gene (reference sequence). CDR3 length equals 13 residues. Between the trimmed V and J ends, which lost 0 bases and 2 bases, there was a span of 4 bases. CDR3 nucleotide sequence: TGTGCCAGCAGCTTAGGCAGGAACTATGGCTACACCTTC. It encodes CASSLGRNYGYTF.

V gene TRBV19 combines with J gene TRBJ1-1; maybe TRBD1 (5 bases). Looked up from germline, CDR1 is LNHDA and CDR2 is SQIVND (reference sequence). This CDR3 comprises 14 residues. The V gene lost 1 base and the J gene lost 0 bases, with 6 bases spanning the gap. CDR3 loop: CASSIGGMNTEAFF. The CDR3 DNA reads as TGTGCCAGTAGTATAGGGGGCATGAACACTGAAGCTTTCTTT.

The chain has TRBV5-1 and TRBJ1-5; possible D gene TRBD1, 6 bases. In germline, CDR1 is SGHRS, CDR2 YFSETQ. V was trimmed by 0 bases and J by 3 bases, leaving 10 bases between them. This CDR3 spans 15 amino acids. CDR3 loop: CASSLGGHPNQPQHF. The CDR3 DNA reads as TGCGCCAGCAGCTTGGGGGGACACCCCAATCAGCCCCAGCATTTT.

This clone was observed a few times. This chain uses TRBV27 with TRBJ1-2; possibly TRBD1 for D (6 bases). This CDR3 region has 12 residues. The V end was cut by 1 base, the J end by 14 bases, with 14 bases between. The germline gives CDR1 MNHEY, CDR2 SMNVEV (reference sequence). The DNA for the CDR3 is TGTGCCAGCAGTTTATTACAGGGAACGTGGACCTTC. It translates to CASSLLQGTWTF.

The chain has TRBV7-9 and TRBJ2-7; the D gene is possibly TRBD1 (6 bases). Looked up from germline, CDR1 is SEHNR and CDR2 is FQNEAQ (reference sequence). This CDR3 is built from 16 residues. Trimming left V 1 base short and J 1 base short, with 14 bases between. CDR3 coding DNA: TGTGCCAGCAGCTTAGAACAGGGCCTCGGATCCTACGAGCAGTACTTC. The encoded protein is CASSLEQGLGSYEQYF.

This clone is a singleton in its sample. V is TRBV3-1 (or the pseudogene TRBV3-2) and J is TRBJ2-7; D call uncertain. The length of the CDR3 is 13 residues. Germline CDR1 and CDR2: LGHDT and YNNKEL (reference sequence). V was shortened by 2 bases and J by 2 bases, with 7 bases between the two germline ends. The CDR3 DNA is TGTGCCAGCAGCCAACACCCGGCCTACGAGCAGTACTTC. It yields the protein CASSQHPAYEQYF.

The rearrangement joins TRBV2 to TRBJ2-7, with TRBD1 matching over 12 bases. CDR3 length equals 13 residues. The J segment lost 5 bases and the V segment lost 7 bases, leaving 3 bases of the junction unmatched. CDR1 is SNHLY, CDR2 FYNNEI, per germline. CDR3 sequence (DNA): TGTGCCAGCACCGGGACAGGGGGCCACGAGCAGTACTTC. It yields the protein CASTGTGGHEQYF.

This sequence joins TRBV10-1 and TRBJ2-7; possible D gene TRBD1, 6 bases. CDR1 is WNHNN, CDR2 SYGVQD, per germline (reference sequence). The CDR3 consists of 13 residues. V was pared by 4 bases and J by 6 bases, with 13 bases between. CDR3 in DNA: TGCGCCAGCAGTGGCTGGACAGTAGCCGAGCAGTACTTC. This translates into CASSGWTVAEQYF.

V usage is TRBV25-1 and J usage is TRBJ1-1, with a tentative D call TRBD1 (5 bases). Per germline, CDR1 MGHDK and CDR2 SYGVNS. The CDR3 consists of 12 residues. Trimming removed 5 bases at V and 5 bases at J, with 9 bases between. The CDR3 here is CASSTGVTEAFF. The CDR3 DNA is TGTGCCAGCAGTACAGGAGTTACTGAAGCTTTCTTT.

The V call is TRBV18, the J call TRBJ1-2; 8 nucleotides line up with TRBD1. The CDR3 sequence is 13 residues long. With V trimmed by 6 bases and J by 6 bases, 6 bases remained unmatched. Per the germline V gene, CDR1 is KGHSH and CDR2 is LQKENI. The CDR3 nucleotides read TGTGCCAGCTCCTATCCAGGGGGCGATGGCTACACCTTC. Amino acids: CASSYPGGDGYTF. The complete variable domain, with remaining parts taken from reference TRBV18 and TRBJ1-2, reads NAGVMQNPRHLVRRRGQEARLRCSPMKGHSHVYWYRQLPEEGLKFMVYLQKENIIDESGMPKERFSAEFPKEGPSILRIQQVVRGDSAAYFCASSYPGGDGYTFGSGTRLTVV.

The chain employs TRBV2 and TRBJ1-5; D is uncertain. Trimming cost V 4 bases and J 4 bases, with 11 bases left between them. The CDR3 totals 14 residues. Germline lookup yields CDR1 SNHLY and CDR2 FYNNEI. DNA for the CDR3: TGTGCCAGCAGTGCGGTATCGGGGAATCAGCCCCAGCATTTT. This sequence encodes CASSAVSGNQPQHF.

CDR3 amino acids: CASRDRGGNYGYTF. The CDR3, as DNA: TGTGCCAGTAGGGACAGGGGAGGTAACTATGGCTACACCTTC. The chain joins TRBV19 to TRBJ1-2; 9 bases match TRBD1. V lost 6 bases, J lost 1 base, and 3 bases stayed unmatched. The germline V gene encodes CDR1 LNHDA and CDR2 SQIVND (reference sequence). This CDR3 comprises 14 residues.

Of note for this clone: Other DNA sequences of this sample code for an identical CDR3. This chain connects TRBV9 to TRBJ2-1, with D possibly TRBD1 on 6 matching bases. The CDR3 contains 15 residues. The V end was cut by 0 bases, the J end by 3 bases, with 10 bases between. Germline assignment: CDR1 SGDLS and CDR2 YYNGEE. The CDR3 sequence is CASSVAGDSYNEQFF. The CDR3 DNA reads as TGTGCCAGCAGCGTAGCAGGGGATAGCTACAATGAGCAGTTCTTC. Filled out from reference TRBV9 and TRBJ2-1, the complete variable domain reads DSGVTQTPKHLITATGQRVTLRCSPRSGDLSVYWYQQSLDQGLQFLIQYYNGEERAKGNILERFSAQQFPDLHSELNLSSLELGDSALYFCASSVAGDSYNEQFFGPGTRLTVL.

The chain carries TRBV24-1 and TRBJ2-3; D gene uncertain. The length of the CDR3 is 15 residues. The V gene's germline CDR1 is KGHDR and CDR2 SFDVKD. Trimming stripped 1 base from V and 1 base from J, with 8 bases between. CDR3 DNA sequence: TGTGCCACCAGTGATTTCGTCGGAGGCACAGATACGCAGTATTTT. It translates to CATSDFVGGTDTQYF.

The chain uses TRBV10-1 and TRBJ2-1, with D possibly being TRBD1 (6 bases). CDR3 length: 11 residues. The V and J ends lost 2 bases and 15 bases respectively, with 11 bases between them. Germline V lookup: CDR1 WNHNN, CDR2 SYGVQD (reference sequence). The CDR3 DNA reads as TGCGCCAGCAGTGAGGGACAGCGAGCGTTCTTC. It codes for CASSEGQRAFF.

This chain joins TRBV5-1 and TRBJ2-2, with a possible D match to TRBD1 (6 bases). CDR1 and CDR2 from the germline V gene are SGHRS and YFSETQ. The CDR3 runs to 16 residues. The V end was cut by 0 bases, the J end by 0 bases, with 9 bases between. Written as DNA, the CDR3 is TGCGCCAGCAGCTTGGTAGGGACATCGAACACCGGGGAGCTGTTTTTT. Amino acids: CASSLVGTSNTGELFF.

The J gene is TRBJ2-2, the V gene TRBV19; perhaps TRBD1 as D (7 bases). The V gene's germline CDR1 is LNHDA and CDR2 SQIVND (reference sequence). With 0 bases removed from V and 8 bases from J, the gap between germline ends came to 16 bases. The CDR3 sequence is 16 residues long. For the CDR3, the DNA is TGTGCCAGTAGTATAGACAGACAGGGAGGACGTGGGGAGCTGTTTTTT. Translation: CASSIDRQGGRGELFF.

V usage is TRBV5-1 and J usage is TRBJ2-3; weak D call: TRBD1 (6 bases). The CDR3 totals 17 residues. In germline, CDR1 is SGHRS, CDR2 YFSETQ. V lost 3 bases, J lost 3 bases, and 20 bases lay in between. In DNA form, the CDR3 reads TGCGCCAGCAGCTGGGGGCGGTCCAGGGGCCAGACAGATACGCAGTATTTT. Its translation: CASSWGRSRGQTDTQYF.

This sequence joins TRBV19 and TRBJ1-1, with TRBD1 as a possible D gene (6 bases). V lost 3 bases, J lost 8 bases, and 13 bases lay in between. Germline V gene sequence: CDR1 LNHDA, CDR2 SQIVND (reference sequence). The CDR3 covers 13 residues. DNA for the CDR3: TGTGCCAGTAGTATGGGGGACATCAGGGAAGCTTTCTTT. This gives the protein CASSMGDIREAFF.